The next 31 T cell receptor beta chains were all read from a single sample in a study of cytomegalovirus exposure and HLA in healthy donors. Some clones are missing from TCRdb's copy, which holds only in-frame ones; the method was immunoSEQ multiplex PCR. The sample holds about 120,000 clones, 85% to 90% seen once. Source material: PBMCs. These receptors all stem from a woman aged 18-29 years in good health and CMV-seropositive.

The rearrangement joins TRBV30 to TRBJ2-7; the match to TRBD1 covers 8 bases. V trimming: 2 bases; J trimming: 2 bases; junction bases outside the gene matches: 14. Per the germline V gene, CDR1 is GTSNPN and CDR2 is SVGIG (reference sequence). This CDR3 is built from 17 residues. CDR3 sequence: CAWSSLLRTGLAYEQYF. In nucleotides, the CDR3 is TGTGCCTGGAGTTCACTCCTCCGGACAGGGCTAGCCTACGAGCAGTACTTC.

J is TRBJ2-2 and V is TRBV27; 10 bases are a match to TRBD1. CDR3 size: 16 residues. The germline gives CDR1 MNHEY, CDR2 SMNVEV (reference sequence). The trim removed 6 bases at V and 3 bases at J, leaving 7 bases unmatched. CDR3 coding DNA: TGTGCCAGCAGCGACAGGGGGCTGTTGGACACCGGGGAGCTGTTTTTT. Encoded protein: CASSDRGLLDTGELFF.

This chain uses TRBV5-6 with TRBJ2-7; 7 nucleotides match TRBD1. The V and J ends lost 4 bases and 2 bases, in that order; junction bases with no gene match: 6. The CDR3 is 14 amino acids. CDR1 is SGHDT and CDR2 is YYEEEE in the germline V gene. The chain's CDR3 is CASSASGTAYEQYF. The CDR3 coding sequence is TGTGCCAGCAGCGCCTCCGGGACAGCCTACGAGCAGTACTTC.

This chain connects TRBV2 to TRBJ2-1; perhaps TRBD2 as D (6 bases). The germline V gene encodes CDR1 SNHLY and CDR2 FYNNEI. The V end was cut by 8 bases, the J end by 1 base, with 12 bases between. The CDR3 spans 14 residues. The CDR3 bases are TGTGCCAGCCGGCCCGGGGGATCCTACAATGAGCAGTTCTTC. Translation: CASRPGGSYNEQFF. The variable domain in full, completed from reference TRBV2 and TRBJ2-1, reads EPEVTQTPSHQVTQMGQEVILRCVPISNHLYFYWYRQILGQKVEFLVSFYNNEISEKSEIFDDQFSVERPDGSNFTLKIRSTKLEDSAMYFCASRPGGSYNEQFFGPGTRLTVL.

The gene calls are TRBV7-2 and TRBJ1-2; TRBD1 matches at 8 bases. CDR1 is SGHTA, CDR2 FQGNSA, per germline. J lost 0 bases, V lost 5 bases, and 14 bases had no gene match. The CDR3 covers 18 residues. The CDR3 spells CASSNILGRGPTNYGYTF. The CDR3, as DNA: TGTGCCAGCAGCAACATCCTGGGCAGGGGGCCTACTAACTATGGCTACACCTTC.

This sequence joins TRBV29-1 and TRBJ2-7; D not certain. Trimming shortened V by 5 bases and J by 2 bases, and 13 bases separated the two germline ends. The CDR3 spans 13 residues. CDR1 and CDR2 from the germline V gene are SQVTM and ANQGSEA. As DNA, the CDR3 is TGCAGCGTTAAGATGGGCTCCGCCTACGAGCAGTACTTC. As protein: CSVKMGSAYEQYF.

V usage is TRBV7-2 and J usage is TRBJ2-6; D remains ambiguous. With 0 bases removed from V and 4 bases from J, the gap between germline ends came to 19 bases. This CDR3 region has 19 residues. CDR1 and CDR2 (germline): SGHTA, FQGNSA. Here the CDR3 reads CASSLARRIASTGANVLTF. DNA of the CDR3: TGTGCCAGCAGCTTAGCGCGAAGAATCGCTTCCACCGGGGCCAACGTCCTGACTTTC.

This chain uses TRBV27 with TRBJ2-1; D may be TRBD2 (6 bases). V lost 2 bases and J lost 4, with 12 bases in between. The CDR3 spans 15 residues. CDR1 is MNHEY, CDR2 SMNVEV, per germline (reference sequence). CDR3 nucleotides: TGTGCCAGCAGTTTACGGGGGACGGTTTACAATGAGCAGTTCTTC. It codes for CASSLRGTVYNEQFF.

The V gene is TRBV2, the J gene TRBJ2-7; D not resolved. Germline V gene data show CDR1 as SNHLY and CDR2 as FYNNEI. Trimming cost V 4 bases and J 0 bases, with 10 bases left between them. CDR3 length: 14 residues. CDR3 loop: CASSVTAFSYEQYF. The CDR3 nucleotides read TGTGCCAGCAGTGTTACAGCTTTCTCCTACGAGCAGTACTTC. Filled out from reference TRBV2 and TRBJ2-7, the complete variable domain reads EPEVTQTPSHQVTQMGQEVILRCVPISNHLYFYWYRQILGQKVEFLVSFYNNEISEKSEIFDDQFSVERPDGSNFTLKIRSTKLEDSAMYFCASSVTAFSYEQYFGPGTRLTVT.

This chain uses TRBV11-2 with TRBJ2-2; TRBD2 might be the D (5 bases). CDR1 and CDR2 (germline): SGHAT, FQNNGV. Trimming cost V 6 bases and J 6 bases, with 11 bases left between them. The CDR3 extends over 13 amino acids. The CDR3 reads CASSLAGAGELFF. DNA for the CDR3: TGTGCCAGCAGTCTCGCCGGGGCCGGGGAGCTGTTTTTT.

The CDR3 spells CASSVDGGGRDTEAFF. The CDR3 nucleotides are TGTGCCAGCAGCGTAGATGGGGGGGGCAGGGACACTGAAGCTTTCTTT. The chain recombines TRBV9 with TRBJ1-1, with D maybe TRBD1 (6 bases). The CDR3 sequence is 16 residues long. Germline loops: CDR1 SGDLS, CDR2 YYNGEE. V was clipped by 0 bases and J by 3 bases, with 15 bases between them.

This clone occurred once. V usage is TRBV5-4 and J usage is TRBJ1-2; 7 bases agree with TRBD1. CDR1 and CDR2 (germline): SGHNT, YYREEE (reference sequence). This CDR3 has 15 amino acids. Losses at the gene ends were 6 bases for V and 8 bases for J; bases not matched to a gene: 16. The CDR3 loop is CASTISGTDVRGYTF. The CDR3, as DNA: TGTGCCAGCACCATCTCCGGGACAGATGTGAGGGGCTACACCTTC.

The CDR3, as DNA: TGTGCCAGCAGCTTAGAATCCGGGACTAGGCGTGAGCAGTACTTC. Amino acid sequence: CASSLESGTRREQYF. J is TRBJ2-7 and V is TRBV7-6; the match to TRBD2 covers 8 bases. There are 15 residues in the CDR3. Trimming took 1 base from V and 7 from J; bases not matched to a gene: 9. Germline assignment: CDR1 SGHVS and CDR2 FNYEAQ.

The sample holds one count of this clone. The rearrangement uses TRBV27 and TRBJ1-5, with D tentatively TRBD1 (5 bases). From germline, CDR1 is MNHEY and CDR2 SMNVEV (reference sequence). This CDR3 has 16 residues. Trimming took off 2 bases at V and 1 base at J, with 12 bases between the two ends. CDR3 DNA: TGTGCCAGCAGTTTAGTTGGGAGGGGAAGCAATCAGCCCCAGCATTTT. This translates into CASSLVGRGSNQPQHF.

The gene calls are TRBV13 and TRBJ2-5, with TRBD2 as a possible D gene (6 bases). This CDR3 spans 15 amino acids. The germline V gene encodes CDR1 PRHDT and CDR2 FYEKMQ (reference sequence). V lost 3 bases and J lost 4, with 15 bases in between. Written as DNA, the CDR3 is TGTGCCAGCAGCTTGTCTGGGGGGTTCCCAGAGACCCAGTACTTC. Amino acid sequence: CASSLSGGFPETQYF. Combining the CDR3 with reference TRBV13 and TRBJ2-5 gives the whole variable domain AAGVIQSPRHLIKEKRETATLKCYPIPRHDTVYWYQQGPGQDPQFLISFYEKMQSDKGSIPDRFSAQQFSDYHSELNMSSLELGDSALYFCASSLSGGFPETQYFGPGTRLLVL.

This clone has only a few counts. The gene calls are TRBV7-9 and TRBJ1-5, with D perhaps TRBD1 (5 bases). V was shortened by 1 base and J by 14 bases, with 12 bases between the two germline ends. CDR3 length: 12 amino acids. Germline lookup yields CDR1 SEHNR and CDR2 FQNEAQ (reference sequence). The CDR3 coding sequence is TGTGCCAGCAGCTTAGGGGGGGGTGATAAGCATTTT. Translating it yields CASSLGGGDKHF.

This clone was found once. The chain carries TRBV28 and TRBJ2-7; 7 bases map to TRBD1. The CDR3 consists of 17 residues. Trimming removed 6 bases from V and 0 bases from J; junction bases left unmatched: 14. CDR1 and CDR2 from the germline V gene are MDHEN and SYDVKM. In DNA, the CDR3 is TGTGCCAGCAGATACGTGGCCCGACAGGGTTCCTCCTACGAGCAGTACTTC. This encodes CASRYVARQGSSYEQYF.

V is TRBV9 and J is TRBJ2-1; 9 bases agree with TRBD2. Unmatched junction bases numbered 6, after V lost 4 bases and J lost 7 bases. CDR1 SGDLS and CDR2 YYNGEE come from the germline V gene. The CDR3 is made up of 14 amino acids. This CDR3 reads CASSSRLAVNEQFF. The CDR3 DNA reads TGTGCCAGCAGCTCGAGACTAGCGGTTAATGAGCAGTTCTTC. Combining the CDR3 with reference TRBV9 and TRBJ2-1 gives the whole variable domain DSGVTQTPKHLITATGQRVTLRCSPRSGDLSVYWYQQSLDQGLQFLIQYYNGEERAKGNILERFSAQQFPDLHSELNLSSLELGDSALYFCASSSRLAVNEQFFGPGTRLTVL.

The rearrangement uses TRBV29-1 and TRBJ2-7; no reliable D call. V was trimmed by 4 bases and J by 3 bases, leaving 4 bases between them. The length of the CDR3 is 10 residues. In germline, CDR1 is SQVTM, CDR2 ANQGSEA. The chain's CDR3 is CSVVSYEQYF. DNA of the CDR3: TGCAGCGTTGTCAGCTACGAGCAGTACTTC.

The chain uses TRBV5-4 and TRBJ1-3; TRBD1 agrees at 7 bases. Germline CDR1 is SGHNT and CDR2 is YYREEE (reference sequence). Trimming at V came to 3 bases and at J to 1 base, leaving 1 base not matched to a gene. This CDR3 comprises 14 residues. CDR3 DNA: TGTGCCAGCAGCTACAGGGGTTCTGGAAACACCATATATTTT. Residues: CASSYRGSGNTIYF.

The rearrangement joins TRBV4-2 to TRBJ2-1; D gene ambiguous. Germline-derived CDR1 and CDR2 are LGHNA and YNFKEQ. There are 17 residues in the CDR3. The V end lost 4 bases, the J end lost 2 bases, and 18 bases lay between the germline ends. The CDR3 protein is CASSPTVPGVTYNEQFF. The CDR3 DNA reads TGTGCCAGCAGCCCCACGGTGCCAGGCGTCACCTACAATGAGCAGTTCTTC.

The chain has TRBV9 and TRBJ2-1; TRBD2 aligns across 7 bases. CDR3 size: 15 residues. J gave up 0 bases and V 0 bases, and 0 bases lay outside the gene matches. Germline V lookup: CDR1 SGDLS, CDR2 YYNGEE. CDR3 protein: CASSVAGGSYNEQFF. The CDR3 DNA follows: TGTGCCAGCAGCGTAGCGGGGGGCTCCTACAATGAGCAGTTCTTC.

This chain joins TRBV18 and TRBJ1-1; possible D gene TRBD1, 6 bases. Trimming stripped 0 bases from V and 1 base from J, with 9 bases between. In germline, CDR1 is KGHSH, CDR2 LQKENI. The CDR3 is 15 amino acids. The CDR3 spells CASSPPQGTNTEAFF. The CDR3 coding sequence is TGTGCCAGCTCACCACCGCAGGGGACGAACACTGAAGCTTTCTTT.

The V and J genes are TRBV19 and TRBJ2-7; TRBD1 aligns across 8 bases. The V and J ends lost 5 bases and 5 bases, in that order; junction bases with no gene match: 8. CDR1 is LNHDA and CDR2 is SQIVND in the germline V gene (reference sequence). The CDR3 is made up of 14 amino acids. The CDR3 loop reads CASSRQGAPNEQYF. The CDR3 nucleotides read TGTGCCAGTAGTCGGCAGGGGGCGCCGAACGAGCAGTACTTC.

This sequence joins TRBV6-6 and TRBJ2-7; TRBD2 matches 7 bases. The CDR3 covers 16 residues. With 2 bases clipped from V and 2 bases from J, the junction kept 9 bases outside the gene matches. The germline gives CDR1 MNHNY, CDR2 SVGAGI (reference sequence). The CDR3 region is CASSYGGSKGTYEQYF. Written as DNA, the CDR3 is TGTGCCAGCAGTTACGGCGGGAGTAAGGGAACCTACGAGCAGTACTTC.

The chain uses TRBV7-3 and TRBJ2-3; 7 nucleotides line up with TRBD2. Germline loops: CDR1 SGHTA, CDR2 FQGTGA. Unmatched junction bases numbered 6, after V lost 6 bases and J lost 0 bases. The CDR3 is 15 residues long. The CDR3 loop reads CASSHSGASTDTQYF. The CDR3, as DNA: TGTGCCAGCAGTCACAGCGGGGCTAGCACAGATACGCAGTATTTT. The full variable domain, completed using reference TRBV7-3 and TRBJ2-3, is GAGVSQTPSNKVTEKGKYVELRCDPISGHTALYWYRQSLGQGPEFLIYFQGTGAADDSGLPNDRFFAVRPEGSVSTLKIQRTERGDSAVYLCASSHSGASTDTQYFGPGTRLTVL.

The sample holds a few counts of this clone. This rearrangement joins TRBV18 to TRBJ1-1; 8 bases are a match to TRBD1. The CDR3 runs 15 residues. J was trimmed by 1 base and V by 5 bases; bases with no gene match: 6. Germline V gene lookup returns CDR1 KGHSH and CDR2 LQKENI. The CDR3 is CASSYDRGPNTEAFF. Here the CDR3 DNA reads TGTGCCAGCTCATACGACAGGGGCCCGAACACTGAAGCTTTCTTT.

The chain combines TRBV7-9 with TRBJ1-4, with 8 bases that match TRBD1. The germline V gene encodes CDR1 SEHNR and CDR2 FQNEAQ (reference sequence). Trimming took 6 bases from V and 5 from J; bases not matched to a gene: 5. This CDR3 has 14 residues. The CDR3 loop reads CASRDRVENEKLFF. CDR3 in DNA: TGTGCCAGCAGGGACAGGGTGGAGAATGAAAAACTGTTTTTT.

The chain employs TRBV29-1 and TRBJ1-3; 7 nucleotides align to TRBD1. Germline V gene lookup returns CDR1 SQVTM and CDR2 ANQGSEA. This CDR3 comprises 16 residues. The ends lost 6 bases at V and 0 bases at J; junction bases unmatched: 11. The CDR3 region is CSVVGQVRDSGNTIYF. CDR3 nucleotide sequence: TGCAGCGTCGTCGGACAGGTCCGCGACTCTGGAAACACCATATATTTT.

The rearrangement uses TRBV11-2 and TRBJ1-1, with D perhaps TRBD1 (5 bases). Germline lookup yields CDR1 SGHAT and CDR2 FQNNGV. The V end lost 5 bases, the J end lost 7 bases, and 14 bases lay between the germline ends. CDR3 size: 13 residues. CDR3 sequence: CASSPRRGGEAFF. CDR3 sequence (DNA): TGTGCCAGCAGCCCCCGGCGGGGGGGTGAAGCTTTCTTT. The full variable domain, completed using reference TRBV11-2 and TRBJ1-1, is EAGVAQSPRYKIIEKRQSVAFWCNPISGHATLYWYQQILGQGPKLLIQFQNNGVVDDSQLPKDRFSAERLKGVDSTLKIQPAKLEDSAVYLCASSPRRGGEAFFGQGTRLTVV.

The chain employs TRBV29-1 and TRBJ1-1; D uncertain. Looked up from germline, CDR1 is SQVTM and CDR2 is ANQGSEA. Deletions cut 4 bases from V and 10 bases from J, with 13 bases between. The CDR3 totals 11 residues. In DNA form, the CDR3 reads TGCAGCGTTGTGGACGGGGAGGGAGCTTTCTTT. Residues: CSVVDGEGAFF. Using reference TRBV29-1 and TRBJ1-1 for the parts outside the CDR3, the full variable domain is SAVISQKPSRDICQRGTSLTIQCQVDSQVTMMFWYRQQPGQSLTLIATANQGSEATYESGFVIDKFPISRPNLTFSTLTVSNMSPEDSSIYLCSVVDGEGAFFGQGTRLTVV.